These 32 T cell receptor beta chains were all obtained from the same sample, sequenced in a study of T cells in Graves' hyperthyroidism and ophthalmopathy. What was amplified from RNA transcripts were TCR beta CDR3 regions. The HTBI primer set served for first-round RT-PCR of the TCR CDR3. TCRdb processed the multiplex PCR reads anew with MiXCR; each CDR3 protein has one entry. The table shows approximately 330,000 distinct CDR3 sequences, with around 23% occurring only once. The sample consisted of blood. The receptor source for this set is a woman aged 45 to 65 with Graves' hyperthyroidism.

The CDR3 reads CASSFAGLYEQYF. The DNA of the CDR3 is TGTGCCAGCAGCTTCGCAGGTCTCTACGAGCAGTACTTC. The chain has TRBV7-2 and TRBJ2-7; D call uncertain. V lost 3 bases and J 3 bases, leaving 9 bases between the germline ends. The CDR3 totals 13 residues. CDR1 is SGHTA, CDR2 FQGNSA, per germline.

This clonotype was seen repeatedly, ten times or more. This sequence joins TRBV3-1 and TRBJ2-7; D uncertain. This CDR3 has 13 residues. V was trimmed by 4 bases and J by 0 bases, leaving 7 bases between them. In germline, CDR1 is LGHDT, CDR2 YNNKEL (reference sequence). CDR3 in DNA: TGTGCCAGCAGCCCGACGGACTCCTACGAGCAGTACTTC. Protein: CASSPTDSYEQYF.

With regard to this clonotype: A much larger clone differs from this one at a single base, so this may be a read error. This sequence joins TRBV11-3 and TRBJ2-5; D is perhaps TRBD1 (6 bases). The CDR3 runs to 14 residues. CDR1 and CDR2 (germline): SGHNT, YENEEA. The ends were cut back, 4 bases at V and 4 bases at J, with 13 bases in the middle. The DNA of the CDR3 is TGTGCCAGCAGCTCTTCAGGGGCGGGAGAGACCCAGTACTTC. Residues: CASSSSGAGETQYF.

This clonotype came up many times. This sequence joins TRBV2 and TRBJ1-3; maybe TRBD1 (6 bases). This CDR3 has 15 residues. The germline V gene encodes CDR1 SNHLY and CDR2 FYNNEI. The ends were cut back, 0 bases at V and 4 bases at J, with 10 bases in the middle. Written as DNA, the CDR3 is TGTGCCAGCAGTGAAGCAGGAGGGGGAGGAAACACCATATATTTT. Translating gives CASSEAGGGGNTIYF.

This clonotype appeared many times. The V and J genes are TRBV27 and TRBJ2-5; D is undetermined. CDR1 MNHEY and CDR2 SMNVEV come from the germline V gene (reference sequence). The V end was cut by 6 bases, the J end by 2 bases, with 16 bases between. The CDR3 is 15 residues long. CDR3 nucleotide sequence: TGTGCCAGCAGGCCCGCTGGAGCTTGGCAAGAGACCCAGTACTTC. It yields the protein CASRPAGAWQETQYF.

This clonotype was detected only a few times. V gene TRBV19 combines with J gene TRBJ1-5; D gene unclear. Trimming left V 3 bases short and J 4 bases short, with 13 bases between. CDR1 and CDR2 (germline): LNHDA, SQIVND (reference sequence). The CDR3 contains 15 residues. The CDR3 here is CASSILGSENQPQHF. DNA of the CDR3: TGTGCCAGTAGTATTTTGGGCAGCGAAAATCAGCCCCAGCATTTT.

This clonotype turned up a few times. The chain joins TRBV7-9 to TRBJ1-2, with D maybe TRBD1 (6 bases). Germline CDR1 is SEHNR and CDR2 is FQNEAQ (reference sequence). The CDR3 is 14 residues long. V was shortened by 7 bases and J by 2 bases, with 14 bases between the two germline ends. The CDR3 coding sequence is TGTGCCAGCAACTCGACAGGAGGAAACTATGGCTACACCTTC. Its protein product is CASNSTGGNYGYTF.

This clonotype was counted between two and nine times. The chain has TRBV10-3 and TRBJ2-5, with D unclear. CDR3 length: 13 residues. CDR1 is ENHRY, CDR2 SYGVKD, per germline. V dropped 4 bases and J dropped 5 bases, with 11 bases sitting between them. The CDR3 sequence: CAISGNGWETQYF. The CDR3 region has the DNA TGTGCCATCAGTGGAAACGGTTGGGAGACCCAGTACTTC.

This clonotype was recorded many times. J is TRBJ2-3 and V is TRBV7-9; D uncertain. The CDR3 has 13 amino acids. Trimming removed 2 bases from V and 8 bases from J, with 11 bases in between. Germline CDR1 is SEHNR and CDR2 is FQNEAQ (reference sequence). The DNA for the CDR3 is TGTGCCAGCAGCTTAAGGTTAGCTGGTACGCAGTATTTT. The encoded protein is CASSLRLAGTQYF.

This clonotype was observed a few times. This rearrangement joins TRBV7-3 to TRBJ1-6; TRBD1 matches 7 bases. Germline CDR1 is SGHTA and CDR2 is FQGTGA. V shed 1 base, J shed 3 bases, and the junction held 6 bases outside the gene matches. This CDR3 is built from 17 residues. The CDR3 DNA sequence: TGTGCCAGCAGCTTAAAGGCCGGGACAGTCTATAATTCACCCCTCCACTTT. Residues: CASSLKAGTVYNSPLHF. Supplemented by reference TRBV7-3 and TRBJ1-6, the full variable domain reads GAGVSQTPSNKVTEKGKYVELRCDPISGHTALYWYRQSLGQGPEFLIYFQGTGAADDSGLPNDRFFAVRPEGSVSTLKIQRTERGDSAVYLCASSLKAGTVYNSPLHFGNGTRLTVT.

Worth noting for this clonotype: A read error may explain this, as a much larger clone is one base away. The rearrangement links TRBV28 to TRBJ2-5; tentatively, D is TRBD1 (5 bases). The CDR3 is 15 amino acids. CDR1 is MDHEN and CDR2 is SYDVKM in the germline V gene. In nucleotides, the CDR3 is TGTGCCAACAGTTTAACCCAGGGATGGCAAGAGACCCAGTACTTC. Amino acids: CANSLTQGWQETQYF.

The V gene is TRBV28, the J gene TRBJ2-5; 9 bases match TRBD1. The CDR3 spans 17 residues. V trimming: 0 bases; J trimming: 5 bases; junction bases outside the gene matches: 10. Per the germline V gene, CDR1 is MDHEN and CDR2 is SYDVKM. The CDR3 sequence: CASSLWGGRTGDETQYF. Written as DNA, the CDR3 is TGTGCCAGCAGTTTATGGGGGGGCCGGACAGGGGACGAGACCCAGTACTTC.

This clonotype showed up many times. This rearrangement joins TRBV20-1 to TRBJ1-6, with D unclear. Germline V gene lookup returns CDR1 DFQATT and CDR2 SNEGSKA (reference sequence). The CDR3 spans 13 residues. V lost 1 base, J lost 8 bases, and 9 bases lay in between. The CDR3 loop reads CSARVTEDSPLHF. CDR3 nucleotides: TGCAGTGCTAGAGTAACGGAAGATTCACCCCTCCACTTT.

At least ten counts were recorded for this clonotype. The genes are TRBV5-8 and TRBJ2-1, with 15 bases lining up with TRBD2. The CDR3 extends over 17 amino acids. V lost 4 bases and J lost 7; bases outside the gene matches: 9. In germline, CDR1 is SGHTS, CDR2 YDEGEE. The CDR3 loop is CASSTGLAGGPRNEQFF. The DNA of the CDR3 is TGTGCCAGCAGCACCGGACTAGCGGGAGGGCCTAGAAATGAGCAGTTCTTC.

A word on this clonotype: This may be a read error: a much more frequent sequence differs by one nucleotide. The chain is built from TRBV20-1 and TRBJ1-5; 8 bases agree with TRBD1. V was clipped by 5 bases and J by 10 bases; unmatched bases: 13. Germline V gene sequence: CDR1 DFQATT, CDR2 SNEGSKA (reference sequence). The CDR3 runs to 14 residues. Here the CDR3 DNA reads TGCAGTGCTTCCTGGACAGGGCGAAGTCACCCCCAGCATTTT. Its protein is CSASWTGRSHPQHF.

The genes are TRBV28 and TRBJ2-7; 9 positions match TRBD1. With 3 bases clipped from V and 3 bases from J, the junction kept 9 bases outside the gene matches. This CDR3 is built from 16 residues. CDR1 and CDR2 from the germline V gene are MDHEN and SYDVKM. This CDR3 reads CASSFPGQGLSYEQYF. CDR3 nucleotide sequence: TGTGCCAGCAGTTTCCCCGGACAGGGGCTAAGCTACGAGCAGTACTTC. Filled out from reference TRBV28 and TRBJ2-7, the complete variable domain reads DVKVTQSSRYLVKRTGEKVFLECVQDMDHENMFWYRQDPGLGLRLIYFSYDVKMKEKGDIPEGYSVSREKKERFSLILESASTNQTSMYLCASSFPGQGLSYEQYFGPGTRLTVT.

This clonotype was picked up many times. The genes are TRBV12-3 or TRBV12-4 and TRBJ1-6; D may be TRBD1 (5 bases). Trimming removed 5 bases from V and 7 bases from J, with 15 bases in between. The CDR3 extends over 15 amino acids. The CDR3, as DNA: TGTGCCAGCAGTCAACAGGATATGATAAATTCACCCCTCCACTTT. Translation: CASSQQDMINSPLHF.

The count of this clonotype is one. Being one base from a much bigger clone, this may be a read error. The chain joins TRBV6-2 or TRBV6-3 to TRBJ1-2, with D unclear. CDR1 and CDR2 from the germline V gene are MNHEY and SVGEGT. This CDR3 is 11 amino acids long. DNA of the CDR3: TGTGTCAGCTGGAAGGACTATGGCTACACCTTC. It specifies CVSWKDYGYTF.

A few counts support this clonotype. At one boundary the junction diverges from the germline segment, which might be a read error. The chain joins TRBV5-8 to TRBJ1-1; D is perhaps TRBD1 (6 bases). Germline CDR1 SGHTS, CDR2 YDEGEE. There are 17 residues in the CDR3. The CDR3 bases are TGTGCCGGCAGCTTGATGGGATGGGGGGGCGCGTCCACTGAAGCTTTCTTT. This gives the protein CAGSLMGWGGASTEAFF.

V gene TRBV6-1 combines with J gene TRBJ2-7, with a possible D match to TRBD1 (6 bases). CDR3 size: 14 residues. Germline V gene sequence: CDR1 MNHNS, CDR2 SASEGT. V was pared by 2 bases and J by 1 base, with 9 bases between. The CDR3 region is CASSEKGQSYEQYF. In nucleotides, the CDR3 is TGTGCCAGCAGTGAAAAGGGACAATCCTACGAGCAGTACTTC.

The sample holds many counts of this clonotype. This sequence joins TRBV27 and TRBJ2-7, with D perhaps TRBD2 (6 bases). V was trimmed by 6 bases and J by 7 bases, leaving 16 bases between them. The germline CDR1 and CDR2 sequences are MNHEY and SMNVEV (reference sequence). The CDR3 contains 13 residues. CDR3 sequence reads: CASSRDSLGEQYF. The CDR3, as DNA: TGTGCCAGCAGCCGGGACTCCCTAGGGGAGCAGTACTTC.

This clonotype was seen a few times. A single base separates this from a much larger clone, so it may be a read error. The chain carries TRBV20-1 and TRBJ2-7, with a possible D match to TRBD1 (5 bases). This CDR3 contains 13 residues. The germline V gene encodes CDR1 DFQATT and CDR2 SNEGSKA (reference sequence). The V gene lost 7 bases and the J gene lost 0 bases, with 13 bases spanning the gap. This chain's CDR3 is CSVSPRVSYEQYF. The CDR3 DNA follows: TGCAGTGTTAGCCCCAGGGTCTCCTACGAGCAGTACTTC.

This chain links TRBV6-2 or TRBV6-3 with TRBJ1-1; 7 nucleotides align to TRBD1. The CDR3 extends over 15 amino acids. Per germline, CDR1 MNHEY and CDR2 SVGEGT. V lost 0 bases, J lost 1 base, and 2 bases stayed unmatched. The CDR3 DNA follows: TGTGCCAGCAGTTACTCGACAGGGACGAACACTGAAGCTTTCTTT. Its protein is CASSYSTGTNTEAFF.

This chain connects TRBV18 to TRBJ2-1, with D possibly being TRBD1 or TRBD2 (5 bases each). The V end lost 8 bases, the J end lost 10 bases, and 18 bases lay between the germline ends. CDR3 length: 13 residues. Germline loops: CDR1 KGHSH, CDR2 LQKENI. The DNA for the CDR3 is TGTGCCAGCACGACCAGTCCTGGGACCGAGCAGTTCTTC. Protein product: CASTTSPGTEQFF.

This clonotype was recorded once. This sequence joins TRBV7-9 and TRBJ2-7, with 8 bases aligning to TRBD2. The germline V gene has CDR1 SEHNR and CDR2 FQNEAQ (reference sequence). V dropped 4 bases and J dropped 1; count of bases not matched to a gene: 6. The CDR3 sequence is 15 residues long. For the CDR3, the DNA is TGTGCCAGCAGCTATCTAGCGGGCCCATCCTACGAGCAGTACTTC. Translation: CASSYLAGPSYEQYF. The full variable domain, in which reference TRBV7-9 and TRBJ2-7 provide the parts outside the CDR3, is DTGVSQNPRHKITKRGQNVTFRCDPISEHNRLYWYRQTLGQGPEFLTYFQNEAQLEKSRLLSDRFSAERPKGSFSTLEIQRTEQGDSAMYLCASSYLAGPSYEQYFGPGTRLTVT.

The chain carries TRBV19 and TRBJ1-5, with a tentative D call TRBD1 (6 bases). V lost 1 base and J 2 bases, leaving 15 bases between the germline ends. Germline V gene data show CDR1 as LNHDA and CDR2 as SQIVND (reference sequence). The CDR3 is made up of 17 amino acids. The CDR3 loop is CASSIVGGLGGNQPQHF. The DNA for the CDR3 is TGTGCCAGTAGTATAGTCGGGGGCTTGGGAGGCAATCAGCCCCAGCATTTT. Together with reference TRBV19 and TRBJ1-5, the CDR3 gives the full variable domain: DGGITQSPKYLFRKEGQNVTLSCEQNLNHDAMYWYRQDPGQGLRLIYYSQIVNDFQKGDIAEGYSVSREKKESFPLTVTSAQKNPTAFYLCASSIVGGLGGNQPQHFGDGTRLSIL.

The CDR3 loop reads CASSPLDNTEAFF. The CDR3 DNA reads TGTGCCAGCAGTCCACTGGATAACACTGAAGCTTTCTTT. The rearrangement joins TRBV4-2 to TRBJ1-1; D gene unclear. The ends were cut back, 6 bases at V and 2 bases at J, with 10 bases in the middle. CDR1 and CDR2 (germline): LGHNA, YNFKEQ. The CDR3 totals 13 residues.

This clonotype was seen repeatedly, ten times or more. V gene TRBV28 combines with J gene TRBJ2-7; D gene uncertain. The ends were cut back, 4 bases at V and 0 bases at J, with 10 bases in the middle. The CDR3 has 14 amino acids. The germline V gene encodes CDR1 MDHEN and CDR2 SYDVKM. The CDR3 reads CASSSPPSSYEQYF. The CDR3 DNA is TGTGCCAGCAGTTCCCCCCCGAGCTCCTACGAGCAGTACTTC.

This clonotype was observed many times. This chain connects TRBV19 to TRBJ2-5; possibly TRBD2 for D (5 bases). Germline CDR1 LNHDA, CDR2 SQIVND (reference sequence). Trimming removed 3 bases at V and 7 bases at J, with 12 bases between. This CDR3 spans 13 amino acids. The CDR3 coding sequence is TGTGCCAGTAGTATCTCAGCGGAGCGGACCCAGTACTTC. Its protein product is CASSISAERTQYF.

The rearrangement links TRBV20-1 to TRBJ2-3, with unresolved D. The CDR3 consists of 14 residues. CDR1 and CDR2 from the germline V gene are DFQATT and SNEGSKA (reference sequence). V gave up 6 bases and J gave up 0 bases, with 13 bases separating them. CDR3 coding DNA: TGCAGTGCCCTTACGACGATCAGCACAGATACGCAGTATTTT. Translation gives CSALTTISTDTQYF.

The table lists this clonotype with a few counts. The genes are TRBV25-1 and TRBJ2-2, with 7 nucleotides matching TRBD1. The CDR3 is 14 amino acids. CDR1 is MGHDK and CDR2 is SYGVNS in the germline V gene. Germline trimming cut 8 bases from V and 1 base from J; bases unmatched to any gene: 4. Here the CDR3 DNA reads TGTGCCAGCCAAAGACAGGGGAACACCGGGGAGCTGTTTTTT. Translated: CASQRQGNTGELFF.

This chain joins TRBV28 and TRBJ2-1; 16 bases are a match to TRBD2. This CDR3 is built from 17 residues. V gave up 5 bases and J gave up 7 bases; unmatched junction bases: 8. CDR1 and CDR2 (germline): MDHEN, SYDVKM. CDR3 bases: TGTGCCAGCAGTCTATACGGGACTAGCGGGAGGGGGAATGAGCAGTTCTTC. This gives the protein CASSLYGTSGRGNEQFF.